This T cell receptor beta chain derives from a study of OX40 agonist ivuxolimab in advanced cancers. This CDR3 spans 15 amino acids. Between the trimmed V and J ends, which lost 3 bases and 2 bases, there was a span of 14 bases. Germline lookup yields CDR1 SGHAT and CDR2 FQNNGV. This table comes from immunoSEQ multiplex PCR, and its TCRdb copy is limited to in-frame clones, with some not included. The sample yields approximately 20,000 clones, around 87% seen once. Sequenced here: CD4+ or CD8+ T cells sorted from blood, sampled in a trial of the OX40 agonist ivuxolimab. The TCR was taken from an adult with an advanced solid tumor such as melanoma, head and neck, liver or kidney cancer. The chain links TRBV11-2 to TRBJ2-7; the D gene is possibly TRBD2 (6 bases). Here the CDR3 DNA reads TGTGCCAGCAGCTTCGGAGGGGTCTTTACCTACGAGCAGTACTTC. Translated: CASSFGGVFTYEQYF. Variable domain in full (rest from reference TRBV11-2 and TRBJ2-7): EAGVAQSPRYKIIEKRQSVAFWCNPISGHATLYWYQQILGQGPKLLIQFQNNGVVDDSQLPKDRFSAERLKGVDSTLKIQPAKLEDSAVYLCASSFGGVFTYEQYFGPGTRLTVT.